This T cell receptor (beta chain) was documented in a study of Ad26.COV2.S vaccination and SARS-CoV-2 variants. Clones were sequenced by immunoSEQ multiplex PCR, and TCRdb holds only the in-frame ones, with some missing. In the table there are 400,000 to 450,000 clones, about 90% of which are singletons. Looked up from germline, CDR1 is DFQATT and CDR2 is SNEGSKA (reference sequence). V dropped 3 bases and J dropped 13; count of bases not matched to a gene: 13. CDR3 size: 14 residues. Described treatment: some 20 received Ad26.COV2.S at low or high dose, single or two shots; 5 received placebo; per-sample allocation not given. The study sampled participants on day 63 after the first vaccine or placebo injection.

This clonotype was obtained from a person between 18 and 65 years old who received the Ad26.COV2.S COVID-19 vaccine or a placebo. The chain is built from TRBV20-1 and TRBJ2-1, with 9 nucleotides matching TRBD1. This sample comprised peripheral blood, obtained in a trial of Ad26.COV2.S vaccine versus placebo. CDR3 coding DNA: TGCAGTGCTAGTTCTCGGACAGGGGCCGATGGACAGTTCTTC. This translates into CSASSRTGADGQFF.